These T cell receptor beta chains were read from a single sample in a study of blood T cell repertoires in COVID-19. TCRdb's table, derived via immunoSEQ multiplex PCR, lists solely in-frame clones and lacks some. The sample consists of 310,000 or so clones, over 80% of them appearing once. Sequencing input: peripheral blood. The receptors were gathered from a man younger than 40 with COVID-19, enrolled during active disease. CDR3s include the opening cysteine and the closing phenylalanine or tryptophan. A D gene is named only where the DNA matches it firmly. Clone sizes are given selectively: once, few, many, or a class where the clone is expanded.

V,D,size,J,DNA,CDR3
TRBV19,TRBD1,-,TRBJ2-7,TGTGCCAGTAGTACCCGACGGGACAGGGAAGCCTACGAGCAGTACTTC,CASSTRRDREAYEQYF
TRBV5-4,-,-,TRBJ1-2,TGTGCCAGCAGCTTGCCGGGGTTCTATGGCTACACCTTC,CASSLPGFYGYTF
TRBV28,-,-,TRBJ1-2,TGTGCCAGCAGTTTAAACAGGGATAACTATGGCTACACCTTC,CASSLNRDNYGYTF
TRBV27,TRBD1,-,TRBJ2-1,TGTGCCAGCAGTTTATCTCCGACAGGGACGGATGAGCAGTTCTTC,CASSLSPTGTDEQFF
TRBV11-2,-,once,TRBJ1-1,TGTGCCAGCAGCTCTAATCTCGACACTGAAGCTTTCTTT,CASSSNLDTEAFF
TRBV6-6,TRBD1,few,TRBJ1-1,TGTGCCAGCAGTTACAGGGACAGGGGGAATGAAGCTTTCTTT,CASSYRDRGNEAFF
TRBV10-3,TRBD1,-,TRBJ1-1,TGTGCCATCAGTGAGATTGACAGGGGTAACACTGAAGCTTTCTTT,CAISEIDRGNTEAFF
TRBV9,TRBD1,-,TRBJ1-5,TGTGCCAGCAGCCCACAGGGGGACGGCAATCAGCCCCAGCATTTT,CASSPQGDGNQPQHF
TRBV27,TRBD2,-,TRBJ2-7,TGTGCCAGCAGTCCTCGGAGTAGCGGGAGCCCGTACGAGCAGTACTTC,CASSPRSSGSPYEQYF
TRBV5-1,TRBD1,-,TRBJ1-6,TGCGCCAGCAGCCCCTCCGGGACAGGGCTCCATAATTCACCCCTCCACTTT,CASSPSGTGLHNSPLHF
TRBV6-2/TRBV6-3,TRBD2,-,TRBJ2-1,TGTGCCAGCAGTTCGCACCCCGGGACTAGCGGGAGTGCCGGGTACAATGAGCAGTTCTTC,CASSSHPGTSGSAGYNEQFF
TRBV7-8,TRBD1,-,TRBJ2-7,TGTGCCAGCAGCTTTGCAGGGGGCCCCTCCTACGAGCAGTACTTC,CASSFAGGPSYEQYF
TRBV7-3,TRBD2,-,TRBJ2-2,TGTGCCAGCAGCCCGGGACTAGCGGCCAACACCGGGGAGCTGTTTTTT,CASSPGLAANTGELFF
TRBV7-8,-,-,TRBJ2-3,TGTGCCAGCAGCCGACAGGTCACAGATACGCAGTATTTT,CASSRQVTDTQYF
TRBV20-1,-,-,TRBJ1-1,TGCAGTGCTAGTCGGGGTCAGCCAAACACTGAAGCTTTCTTT,CSASRGQPNTEAFF
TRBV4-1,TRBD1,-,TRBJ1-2,TGCGCCAGCAGCCAAGATGGCGGGGGACAGGGTATTAGGGGCTACACCTTC,CASSQDGGGQGIRGYTF
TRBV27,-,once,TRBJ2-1,TGTGCCAGCAGTTTATTCGGCAGGGTGGACAATGAGCAGTTCTTC,CASSLFGRVDNEQFF
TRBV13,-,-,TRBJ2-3,TGTGCCAGCAGCGAGATCCCGGGGGGCCACCGCACAGATACGCAGTATTTT,CASSEIPGGHRTDTQYF
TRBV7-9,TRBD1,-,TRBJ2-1,TGTGCCAGCAGCTTACGCCAGGGGGCATACAATGAGCAGTTCTTC,CASSLRQGAYNEQFF
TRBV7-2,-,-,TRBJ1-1,TGTGCCAGCAGCTTAGCTCTGGCGAACACTGAAGCTTTCTTT,CASSLALANTEAFF
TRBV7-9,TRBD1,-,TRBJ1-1,TGTGCCAGCAGCGGCCAGGGGGAGTCTGAAGCTTTCTTT,CASSGQGESEAFF
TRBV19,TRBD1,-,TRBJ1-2,TGTGCCAGCAACACAGGGGGTGCTAACTATGGCTACACCTTC,CASNTGGANYGYTF
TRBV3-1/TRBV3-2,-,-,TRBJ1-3,TGTGCCAGCAGCCAGTCTTATCAGGCCTCTGGAAACACCATATATTTT,CASSQSYQASGNTIYF
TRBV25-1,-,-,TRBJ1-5,TGTGCCAGCAGTGACGGGACTTATCAGCCCCAGCATTTT,CASSDGTYQPQHF
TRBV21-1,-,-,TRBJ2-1,TGTGCCAGCAGCAAGGGACTACCAAACCCTTACAATGAGCAGTTCTTC,CASSKGLPNPYNEQFF